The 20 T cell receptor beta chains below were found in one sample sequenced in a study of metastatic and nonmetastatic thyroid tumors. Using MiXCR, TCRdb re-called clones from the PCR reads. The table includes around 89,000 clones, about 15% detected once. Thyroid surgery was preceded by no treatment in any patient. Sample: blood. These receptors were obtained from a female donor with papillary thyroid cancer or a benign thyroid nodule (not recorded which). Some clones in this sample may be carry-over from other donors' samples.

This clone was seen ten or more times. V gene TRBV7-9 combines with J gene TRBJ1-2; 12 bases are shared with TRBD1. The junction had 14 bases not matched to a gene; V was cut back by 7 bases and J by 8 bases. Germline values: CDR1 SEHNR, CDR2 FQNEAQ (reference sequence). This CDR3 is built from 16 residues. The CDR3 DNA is TGTGCCAGCACCCGGGGGTGGGGACAGGGGGCAGGAGGCTACACCTTC. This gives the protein CASTRGWGQGAGGYTF.

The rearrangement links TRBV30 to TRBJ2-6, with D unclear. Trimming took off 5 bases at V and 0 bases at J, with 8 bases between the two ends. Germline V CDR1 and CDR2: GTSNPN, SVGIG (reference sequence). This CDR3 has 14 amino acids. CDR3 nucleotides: TGTGCCTGGCTGTGGGGCTCTGGGGCCAACGTCCTGACTTTC. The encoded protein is CAWLWGSGANVLTF.

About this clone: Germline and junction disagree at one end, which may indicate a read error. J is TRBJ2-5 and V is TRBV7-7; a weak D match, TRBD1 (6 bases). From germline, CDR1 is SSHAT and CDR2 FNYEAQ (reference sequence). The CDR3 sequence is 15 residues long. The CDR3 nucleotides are TGTGCCACGCAGGATGGGACAAATCCCATAGGGACCCAGTGCTTC. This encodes CATQDGTNPIGTQCF. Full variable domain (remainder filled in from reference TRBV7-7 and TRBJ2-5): GAGVSQSPRYKVTKRGQDVTLRCDPISSHATLYWYQQALGQGPEFLTYFNYEAQPDKSGLPSDRFSAERPEGSISTLTIQRTEQRDSAMYRCATQDGTNPIGTQCFGPGTRLLVL.

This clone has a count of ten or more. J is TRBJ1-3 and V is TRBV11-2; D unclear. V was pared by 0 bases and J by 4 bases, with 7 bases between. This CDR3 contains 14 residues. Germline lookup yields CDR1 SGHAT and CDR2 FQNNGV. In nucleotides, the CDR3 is TGTGCCAGCAGCTTAGAATGGTTGGGAAACACCATATATTTT. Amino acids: CASSLEWLGNTIYF.

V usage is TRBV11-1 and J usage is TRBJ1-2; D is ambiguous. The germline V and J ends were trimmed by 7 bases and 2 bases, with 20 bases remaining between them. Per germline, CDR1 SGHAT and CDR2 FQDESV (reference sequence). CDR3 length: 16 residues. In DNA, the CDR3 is TGTGCCAGCACCCTTGACGGTGGGCTCGGGAACTATGGCTACACCTTC. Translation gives CASTLDGGLGNYGYTF.

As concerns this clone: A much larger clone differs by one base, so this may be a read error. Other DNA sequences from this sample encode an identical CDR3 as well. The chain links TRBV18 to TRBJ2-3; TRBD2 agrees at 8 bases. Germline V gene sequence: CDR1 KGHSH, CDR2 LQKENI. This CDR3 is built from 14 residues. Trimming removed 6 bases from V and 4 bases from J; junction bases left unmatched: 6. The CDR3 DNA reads TGTGCCAGCTCCTCCGGGGGGGGATCAGATACGCAGTATTTT. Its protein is CASSSGGGSDTQYF.

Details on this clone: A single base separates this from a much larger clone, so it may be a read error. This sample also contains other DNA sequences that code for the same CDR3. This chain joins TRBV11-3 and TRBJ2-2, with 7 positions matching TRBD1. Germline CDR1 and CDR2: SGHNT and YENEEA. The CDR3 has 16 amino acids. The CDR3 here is CASSLDSRQGSGELFF. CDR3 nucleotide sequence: TGTGCCAGCAGCTTAGATTCCCGACAGGGATCCGGGGAGCTGTTCTTT.

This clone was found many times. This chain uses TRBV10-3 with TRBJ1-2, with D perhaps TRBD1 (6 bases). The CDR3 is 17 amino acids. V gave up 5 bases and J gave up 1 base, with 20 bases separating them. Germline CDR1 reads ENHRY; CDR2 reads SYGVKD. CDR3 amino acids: CAISYYDRRAHNYGYTF. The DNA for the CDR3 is TGTGCCATCAGTTACTACGACAGGCGGGCCCATAACTATGGCTACACCTTC.

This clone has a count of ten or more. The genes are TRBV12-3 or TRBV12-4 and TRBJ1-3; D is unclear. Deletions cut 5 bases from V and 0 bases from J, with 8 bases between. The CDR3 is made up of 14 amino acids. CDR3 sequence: CASSSSSSGNTIYF. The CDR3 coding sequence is TGTGCCAGCAGTAGTTCTTCCTCTGGAAACACCATATATTTT.

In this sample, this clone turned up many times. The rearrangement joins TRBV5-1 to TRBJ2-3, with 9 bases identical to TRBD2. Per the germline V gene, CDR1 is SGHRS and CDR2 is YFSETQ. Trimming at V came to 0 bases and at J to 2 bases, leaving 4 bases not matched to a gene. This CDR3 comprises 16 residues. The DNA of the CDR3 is TGCGCCAGCAGCTTGGCGAGCGGGGGGCCCACAGATACGCAGTATTTT. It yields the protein CASSLASGGPTDTQYF.

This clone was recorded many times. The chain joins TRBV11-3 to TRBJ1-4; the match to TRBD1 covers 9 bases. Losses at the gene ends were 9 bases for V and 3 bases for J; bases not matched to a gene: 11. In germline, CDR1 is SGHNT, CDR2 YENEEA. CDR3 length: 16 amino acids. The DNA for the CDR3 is TGTGCCAGAGGGACAGGGAGAACGTCGGCTAATGAAAAACTGTTTTTT. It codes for CARGTGRTSANEKLFF.

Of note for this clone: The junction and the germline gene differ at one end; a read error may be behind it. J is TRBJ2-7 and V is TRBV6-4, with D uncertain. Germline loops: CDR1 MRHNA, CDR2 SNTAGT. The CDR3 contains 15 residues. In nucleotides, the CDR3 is TGTGCCAGCAGTGTCTCGACGGAGTGCTCCTACGATCAGTACTTC. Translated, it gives CASSVSTECSYDQYF.

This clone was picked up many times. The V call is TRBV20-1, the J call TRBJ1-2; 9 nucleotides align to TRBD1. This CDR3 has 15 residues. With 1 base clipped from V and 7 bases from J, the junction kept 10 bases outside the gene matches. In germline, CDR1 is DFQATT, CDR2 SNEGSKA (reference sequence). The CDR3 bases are TGCAGTGCTAGAGGGTCGGGACAGGGAAGGAGTGGCTACACCTTC. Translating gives CSARGSGQGRSGYTF.

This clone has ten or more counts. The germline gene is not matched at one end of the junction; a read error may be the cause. The CDR3 reads CASSSGRMNAEAFF. The CDR3 DNA follows: TGCGCCAGCAGCTCCGGACGGATGAACGCTGAAGCTTTCTTT. The J gene is TRBJ1-1, the V gene TRBV10-1; unclear D gene. Germline V gene data show CDR1 as WNHNN and CDR2 as SYGVQD (reference sequence). The CDR3 runs to 14 residues.

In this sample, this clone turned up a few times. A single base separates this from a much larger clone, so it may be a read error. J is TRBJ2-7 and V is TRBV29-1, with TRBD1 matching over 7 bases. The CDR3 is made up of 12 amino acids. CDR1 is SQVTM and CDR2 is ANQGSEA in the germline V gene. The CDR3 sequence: CIVADRAYEQYF. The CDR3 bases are TGCATCGTTGCTGACAGGGCCTACGAGCAGTACTTC.

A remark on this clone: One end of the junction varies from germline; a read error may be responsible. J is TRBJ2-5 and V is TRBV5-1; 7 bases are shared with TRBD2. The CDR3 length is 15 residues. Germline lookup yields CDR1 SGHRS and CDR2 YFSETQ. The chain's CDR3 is CSSSLGGDRGETQYF. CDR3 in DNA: TGCTCCAGCAGCTTGGGAGGGGACCGCGGCGAGACCCAGTACTTC.

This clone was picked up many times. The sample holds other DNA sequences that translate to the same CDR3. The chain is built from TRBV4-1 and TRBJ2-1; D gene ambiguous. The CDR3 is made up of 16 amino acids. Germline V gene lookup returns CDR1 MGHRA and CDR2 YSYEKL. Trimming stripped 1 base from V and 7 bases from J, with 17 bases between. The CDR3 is CASSQVGKRRTNEQFF. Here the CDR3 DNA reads TGCGCCAGCAGCCAAGTGGGGAAACGACGAACAAATGAGCAGTTCTTC.

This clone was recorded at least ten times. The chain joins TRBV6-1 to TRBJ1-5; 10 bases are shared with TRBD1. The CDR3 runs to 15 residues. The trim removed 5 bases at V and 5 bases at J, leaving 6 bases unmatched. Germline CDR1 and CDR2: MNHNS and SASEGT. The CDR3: CASSSTGGAYQPQHF. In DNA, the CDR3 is TGTGCCAGCAGTTCGACAGGGGGCGCGTATCAGCCCCAGCATTTT.

CDR3 DNA: TGTGCCAGCAGCCAGGTGGGCCCCTCACAGAACACTGAAGCTTTCTTT. The encoded protein is CASSQVGPSQNTEAFF. The chain joins TRBV4-2 to TRBJ1-1; D is unclear. Looked up from germline, CDR1 is LGHNA and CDR2 is YNFKEQ. Trimming removed 3 bases from V and 1 base from J, with 15 bases in between. CDR3 length equals 16 residues.

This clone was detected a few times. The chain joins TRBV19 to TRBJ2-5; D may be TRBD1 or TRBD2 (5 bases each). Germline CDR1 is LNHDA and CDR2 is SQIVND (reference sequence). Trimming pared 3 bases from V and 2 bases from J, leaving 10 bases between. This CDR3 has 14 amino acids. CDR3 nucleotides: TGTGCCAGTAGTATCGGGGCAGGACAAGAGACCCAGTACTTC. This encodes CASSIGAGQETQYF.